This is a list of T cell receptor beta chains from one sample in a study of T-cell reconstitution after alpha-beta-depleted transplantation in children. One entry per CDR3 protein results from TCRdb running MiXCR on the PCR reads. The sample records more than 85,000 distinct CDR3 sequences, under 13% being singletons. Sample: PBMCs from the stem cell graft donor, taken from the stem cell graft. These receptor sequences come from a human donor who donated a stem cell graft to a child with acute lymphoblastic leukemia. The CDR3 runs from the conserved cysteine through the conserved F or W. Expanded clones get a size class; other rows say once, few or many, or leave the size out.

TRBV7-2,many,CASSTSGRGTGELFF
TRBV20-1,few,CSARTLGSAVDGYTF
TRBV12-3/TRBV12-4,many,CASSLRQNEAFF
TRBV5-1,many,CASSLVGGANQETQYF
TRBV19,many,CASSSRDAPGNQPQHF
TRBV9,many,CASSTNRASPLHF
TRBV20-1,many,CSVGGAEKLFF
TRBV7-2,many,CASSLAPRSGELFF
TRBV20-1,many,CSARGGVGLDYEQYF
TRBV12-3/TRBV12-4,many,CASSFVATSTDTQYF
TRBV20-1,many,CSAPDRGWTDTQYF
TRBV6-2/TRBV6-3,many,CASRPTKGLSGFSYNEQFF
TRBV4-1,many,CASSQAMRDQPQHF
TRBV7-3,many,CASAKGAVETQYF
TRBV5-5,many,CASSLQGMTNYGYTF
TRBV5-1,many,CASRTGRGQETQYF
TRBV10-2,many,CASSESEQGAQQHTF
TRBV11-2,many,CASRQPGLRGGETQYF
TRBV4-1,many,CASSPLGAANTGELFF
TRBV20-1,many,CSAPGAGETLFEETQYF
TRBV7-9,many,CASSLKGNEQFF
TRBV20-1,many,CSAGGQGTKTQYF
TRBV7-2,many,CASSFRTSGRNEQYF
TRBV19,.,CASSLRQGVNTEAFF
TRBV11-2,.,CASSRGDRDQETQYF
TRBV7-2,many,CHPSVGETQYF
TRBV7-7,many,CASSLGAGGLNEQFF
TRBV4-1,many,CASSQDPGFYGYTF
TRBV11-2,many,CASMGSSYEQYF
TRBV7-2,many,CASSLDPASGGSPLHF
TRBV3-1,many,CASSQVSVLYNEQFF
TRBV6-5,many,CASHRLDYGYTF
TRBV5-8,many,CASTPTYETGELFF
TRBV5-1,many,CASSLGSAGGSTDTQYF
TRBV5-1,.,CASSPQRQVEMTQYF
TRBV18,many,CASSPKRGYNYGYTF
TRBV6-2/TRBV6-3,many,CASRNYTEAFF
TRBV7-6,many,CASSNSPRTGATEAFF